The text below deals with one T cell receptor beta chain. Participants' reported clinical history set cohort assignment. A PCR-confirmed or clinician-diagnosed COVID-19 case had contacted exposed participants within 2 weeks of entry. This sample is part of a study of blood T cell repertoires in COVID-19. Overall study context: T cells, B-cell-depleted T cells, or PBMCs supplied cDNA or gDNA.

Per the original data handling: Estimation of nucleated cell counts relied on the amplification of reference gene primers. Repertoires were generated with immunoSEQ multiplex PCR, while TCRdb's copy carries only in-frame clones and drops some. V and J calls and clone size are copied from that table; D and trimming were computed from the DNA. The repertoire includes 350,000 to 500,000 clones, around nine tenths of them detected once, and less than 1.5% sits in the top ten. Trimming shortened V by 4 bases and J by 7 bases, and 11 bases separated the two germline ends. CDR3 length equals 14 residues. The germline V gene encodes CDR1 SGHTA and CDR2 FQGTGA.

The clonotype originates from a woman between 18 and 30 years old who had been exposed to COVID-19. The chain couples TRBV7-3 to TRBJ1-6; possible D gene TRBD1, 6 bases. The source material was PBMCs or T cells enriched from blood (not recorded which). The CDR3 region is CASSSKGVNSPLHF. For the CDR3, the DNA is TGTGCCAGCAGCTCCAAGGGGGTCAATTCACCCCTCCACTTT.